Sequencing of this T cell receptor beta chain was carried out in a study of T cell responses to AZD1222 COVID-19 vaccine (dated by TCRdb to about 2021). Study-level background: AZD1222 recipients whose second dose came at about 4 weeks and those whose second dose came at about 12 weeks were combined into one group, since spike-specific TCR depth and breadth did not differ between the two schedules. TCR sequencing was performed for more than 230 trial participants, of whom 200 to 220 were given two doses of AZD1222 and roughly 25 were given two doses of MenACWY control vaccine. Trial participants were enrolled by age into subgroups of 18-55, 56-69 and 70-plus years, and roughly 160, 29 and 62 TCR-sequenced participants, respectively, were included in these subgroups. On the study overall, not on this receptor specifically: After two AZD1222 doses, both the breadth and the depth of spike-specific TCRs were significantly higher than at day 0 and than in MenACWY recipients. Conclusions about previously exposed vaccinees are limited because only a handful of AZD1222 recipients were SARS-CoV-2 seropositive at baseline. Most participants were white British and females outnumbered males, and the authors suggested that clonal diversity may have been underestimated. No day 14 peak-response samples were available, so repertoires were characterized only after the peak T cell response. Nearly half of unique spike-specific TCRs reportedly recognized epitopes outside regions mutated in the B.1.351 and B.1.1.7 variants. Vaccine-associated CD4 TCRs spanned the whole spike protein, with dominant responses in regions 160-218 and 743-854. In the small 56-69-year group, the increase in depth fell short of significance, most likely because of low power.

In regard to this clone: Its antigen specificity is not known. Base qualities are not at hand, and no much larger clone is one base apart.

The CDR3 goes from the cysteine to the phenylalanine over 16 residues. The DNA shown is the 48-base CDR3, in frame from base 1. Trimming at the junction amounts to 3 bases on V and 0 bases on J, and the germline ends lie 15 bases apart. CDR1 and CDR2 are drawn from the germline V gene (reference sequence): DFQATT, SNEGSKA. What the time point label conveys for this sample: baseline before first vaccination. The vaccinee samples were drawn from two UK trials, COV001 and COV002, one of which was a single-blind randomized controlled phase 2/3 trial testing AZD1222 (ChAdOx1 nCoV-19) in healthy adults. Trial participant PBMC samples were collected at day 0 and day 28 after the second dose for TCRbeta chain sequencing. The CDR3 regions of human TCRbeta chains were subjected to immunosequencing. The authors processed their data as follows. TCRs in the repertoires were matched against a reference library of SARS-CoV-2-specific TCRs that had been generated with the MIRA antigen-specificity platform. Breadth was defined as the fraction of unique TCRs that were SARS-CoV-2-associated. Depth was defined as the fraction of total T cells that were SARS-CoV-2-associated. Using the MIRA data, every spike-specific TCR was mapped to the spike region that the TCR reacted to and assigned to either a CD4 or a CD8 class. Log10-transformed breadth and depth values were compared by one-way ANOVA with Sidak's multiple comparisons tests. What TCRdb holds here is the immuneACCESS table cut down to in-frame rearrangements. Part of the clones is not present; checked against another copy, under half of the missing clones reflect an unresolved V gene, and the others are unexplained. D and trimming were read from the DNA, whereas the V and J calls and clone size are those reported in that table. Recorded for this sample are some 150,000 clones; more than 75% of them occurred a single time. The ten largest clones represent 5% of the sample.

The chain is assembled from TRBV20-1 and TRBJ1-3; TRBD1 is perhaps the D gene, given 5 matching bases. This clonotype originated in an adult in good health. The source was peripheral blood, collected on day 0 of AZD1222 vaccination. The CDR3: CSASRQGDHSGNTIYF. The DNA sequence follows: TGCAGTGCTAGTAGGCAGGGTGATCACTCTGGAAACACCATATATTTT.